This is a list of T cell receptor beta chains from one sample in a study of a mutant IDH1 vaccine in newly diagnosed glioma. Only in-frame clones appear in the TCRdb table, and some are missing; sequencing was by immunoSEQ multiplex PCR. This table has some 58,000 clones, roughly 76% appearing once. Their cognate antigens are unknown. The sample here was PBMCs, taken from a glioma patient whose treatment included an IDH1 peptide vaccine. These receptors were taken from a man aged 35 to 55 with glioma. The CDR3 runs from the conserved cysteine through the conserved F or W. The order of the fields is V gene, D gene, clone size, J gene, CDR3 DNA, CDR3 protein. A D gene is named only where the DNA matches it firmly. Clone sizes are given selectively: once, few, many, or a class where the clone is expanded.

v_call: TRBV28; d_call: .; clone_size: once; j_call: TRBJ1-2; cdr3_nt: TGTGCCAGCAGTTTGCCACAGGGTGCCCATGGCTACACCTTC; cdr3_aa: CASSLPQGAHGYTF
v_call: TRBV19; d_call: TRBD1; clone_size: .; j_call: TRBJ2-1; cdr3_nt: TGTGCCAGTAGTACGATACAGGGGAATGAGCAGTTCTTC; cdr3_aa: CASSTIQGNEQFF
v_call: TRBV4-3; d_call: TRBD2; clone_size: .; j_call: TRBJ2-3; cdr3_nt: TGCGCCAGCAGCCAAGCGGGACTAGCGGGGGGGGCGCAGTATTTT; cdr3_aa: CASSQAGLAGGAQYF
v_call: TRBV4-2; d_call: TRBD2; clone_size: .; j_call: TRBJ2-2; cdr3_nt: TGTGCCAGCAGCCAACCCGTAGCGGGAGGCGTCACCGGGGAGCTGTTTTTT; cdr3_aa: CASSQPVAGGVTGELFF
v_call: TRBV19; d_call: TRBD2; clone_size: .; j_call: TRBJ2-7; cdr3_nt: TGTGCCAGTAGTCCTGGACTAGCGGGAGGCGCCTACGAGCAGTACTTC; cdr3_aa: CASSPGLAGGAYEQYF
v_call: TRBV5-4; d_call: .; clone_size: once; j_call: TRBJ1-6; cdr3_nt: TGTGCCAGCAGCCTTGTCGCAAATCCAAACTCCTATAATTCACCCCTCCACTTT; cdr3_aa: CASSLVANPNSYNSPLHF
v_call: TRBV7-2; d_call: TRBD2; clone_size: few; j_call: TRBJ2-7; cdr3_nt: TGTGCCAGCAGCCTGCGCACTAGCGGGAGGGCCTACGAGCAGTACTTC; cdr3_aa: CASSLRTSGRAYEQYF
v_call: TRBV4-3; d_call: TRBD2; clone_size: .; j_call: TRBJ2-7; cdr3_nt: TGCGCCAGCAGCCAAGATCTGGCTAGCGGGAGAAAGAGCGAGCAGTACTTC; cdr3_aa: CASSQDLASGRKSEQYF
v_call: TRBV19; d_call: TRBD2; clone_size: .; j_call: TRBJ2-3; cdr3_nt: TGTGCCAGTAGTGGGGACTCGCGCGGGGGGACGCAGTATTTT; cdr3_aa: CASSGDSRGGTQYF
v_call: TRBV2; d_call: .; clone_size: few; j_call: TRBJ2-3; cdr3_nt: TGTGCCAGCCTCGGACTCCAAACAGATACGCAGTATTTT; cdr3_aa: CASLGLQTDTQYF
v_call: TRBV11-2; d_call: TRBD1; clone_size: once; j_call: TRBJ1-4; cdr3_nt: TGTGCCAGCAGCTTCGGGACAGTCGGTGAAAAACTGTTTTTT; cdr3_aa: CASSFGTVGEKLFF
v_call: TRBV7-2; d_call: .; clone_size: few; j_call: TRBJ1-2; cdr3_nt: TGTGCCAGCAGCTTAGACCGCAGTTCCTACTATGGCTACACCTTC; cdr3_aa: CASSLDRSSYYGYTF
v_call: TRBV4-1; d_call: .; clone_size: .; j_call: TRBJ2-7; cdr3_nt: TGCGCCAGCAGCCAAGATTACTACCTGAGCTCCTACGAGCAGTACTTC; cdr3_aa: CASSQDYYLSSYEQYF
v_call: TRBV6-5; d_call: TRBD1; clone_size: .; j_call: TRBJ2-1; cdr3_nt: TGTGCCAGCAGCTGGGGCCCCAGGACAGGGGTGCCGTTCTTC; cdr3_aa: CASSWGPRTGVPFF
v_call: TRBV9; d_call: .; clone_size: .; j_call: TRBJ2-2; cdr3_nt: TGTGCCAGCAGCCTCCGGGACAAGAGTTACGGGGAGCTGTTTTTT; cdr3_aa: CASSLRDKSYGELFF
v_call: TRBV5-1; d_call: TRBD2; clone_size: .; j_call: TRBJ2-3; cdr3_nt: TGCGCCAGCAGCCTAGAGCGGGGTCTACACACAGATACGCAGTATTTT; cdr3_aa: CASSLERGLHTDTQYF